A selection of T cell receptor beta chains follows, all from one sample in a study of graft-versus-host responses after intestinal transplantation. TCRdb's table, derived via immunoSEQ multiplex PCR, lists solely in-frame clones and lacks some. The sample comprises about 71,000 clones, about nine tenths of which are singletons, and 1.3% rests with the top ten. Antigen specificity for these receptors is unknown. The sequencing used unstimulated CD8+ T cells sorted from spleen or lymph node cells, collected before intestinal transplant. These receptors all come from a human donor who received an intestinal transplant. CDR3s include the opening cysteine and the closing phenylalanine or tryptophan. Each record gives: CDR3 length, J gene, D gene, V gene, CDR3 protein, CDR3 DNA. D genes are given only for firm matches.

14 TRBJ1-2 . TRBV13 CASSLGRTTYGYTF TGTGCCAGCAGCTTAGGGCGGACAACCTATGGCTACACCTTC
12 TRBJ2-2 . TRBV5-1 CASSLVGGELFF TGCGCCAGCAGCTTGGTCGGGGGGGAGCTGTTTTTT
14 TRBJ2-3 TRBD1 TRBV7-2 CASREGGWGDTQYF TGTGCCAGCAGGGAAGGGGGCTGGGGAGATACGCAGTATTTT
15 TRBJ2-3 . TRBV5-5 CASSPVAGILGTQYF TGTGCCAGCAGCCCAGTCGCCGGGATCCTAGGTACGCAGTATTTT
13 TRBJ2-7 . TRBV7-2 CASREDGDYEQYF TGTGCCAGCAGAGAGGACGGAGACTACGAGCAGTACTTC
15 TRBJ2-7 TRBD1 TRBV5-1 CASSFGQGVYYEQYF TGCGCCAGCAGCTTTGGCCAGGGGGTCTACTACGAGCAGTACTTC
14 TRBJ2-2 . TRBV23-1 CASSLRDTYRELFF TGCGCCAGCAGTCTCCGCGACACTTACCGGGAGCTGTTTTTT
15 TRBJ1-2 . TRBV5-4 CASSLKTGLSYGYTF TGTGCCAGCAGCTTAAAAACGGGACTTAGCTATGGCTACACCTTC
14 TRBJ1-5 . TRBV27 CASSPGGVGQPQHF TGTGCCAGCAGCCCCGGGGGGGTAGGTCAGCCCCAGCATTTT
16 TRBJ2-3 . TRBV1 CTSSQFGRDRTDTQYF TGCACCAGCAGCCAATTCGGGCGGGACCGCACAGATACGCAGTATTTT
15 TRBJ2-3 . TRBV7-6 CASSALGGAGDTQYF TGTGCCAGCAGCGCCTTGGGGGGGGCCGGCGATACGCAGTATTTT